The 28 T cell receptor beta chains given below trace back to one sample, sequenced in a study of cytotoxic CD8 clonotypes in ibrutinib-treated CLL. Repertoires were generated with immunoSEQ multiplex PCR, while TCRdb's copy carries only in-frame clones and drops some. The data hold under 50,000 clones, with about 70% observed a single time. Sequenced here: PBMCs, sampled at disease progression, from a patient treated with ibrutinib. Receptors were obtained from a human donor with chronic lymphocytic leukemia.

The DNA for the CDR3 is TGCGCCAGCAGCTTGGAAGGGGACGGATCCTACGAGCAGTACTTC. Translated: CASSLEGDGSYEQYF. The chain combines TRBV5-1 with TRBJ2-7; D possibly matches TRBD1 or TRBD2 (5 bases each). Per the germline V gene, CDR1 is SGHRS and CDR2 is YFSETQ. The CDR3 loop spans 15 amino acids. With 0 bases removed from V and 1 base from J, the gap between germline ends came to 11 bases.

The J gene is TRBJ2-7, the V gene TRBV29-1; the D call may be TRBD1 or TRBD2 (7 bases each). CDR3 size: 14 residues. Trimming cost V 6 bases and J 3 bases, with 18 bases left between them. Germline V gives CDR1 SQVTM, CDR2 ANQGSEA. CDR3 sequence reads: CSVVDREGVYEQYF. DNA for the CDR3: TGCAGCGTCGTAGACAGGGAGGGAGTCTACGAGCAGTACTTC.

This clone was seen more than once but under ten times. The chain couples TRBV28 to TRBJ1-6, with no clear D. The CDR3 has 14 residues. From germline, CDR1 is MDHEN and CDR2 SYDVKM. Between the trimmed V and J ends, which lost 2 bases and 1 base, there was a span of 3 bases. The CDR3 region has the DNA TGTGCCAGCAGTTTAGCATCCTATAATTCACCCCTCCACTTT. Translating it yields CASSLASYNSPLHF.

This clone was detected a few times. V gene TRBV19 combines with J gene TRBJ1-2; possibly TRBD1 for D (6 bases). V lost 11 bases, J lost 8 bases, and 18 bases lay in between. This CDR3 is built from 12 residues. Germline V gene lookup returns CDR1 LNHDA and CDR2 SQIVND (reference sequence). The CDR3 loop reads CAAQGMGSGYTF. In DNA form, the CDR3 reads TGTGCCGCACAGGGTATGGGGTCCGGCTACACCTTC.

CDR3 amino acids: CASSWGGAEQYF. The CDR3, as DNA: TGTGCCAGCAGCTGGGGAGGGGCCGAGCAGTACTTC. This rearrangement joins TRBV11-2 to TRBJ2-7; 7 positions agree with TRBD2. CDR1 and CDR2 from the germline V gene are SGHAT and FQNNGV. The CDR3 consists of 12 residues. V lost 4 bases and J lost 6; bases outside the gene matches: 3.

This chain uses TRBV7-2 with TRBJ2-1, with D possibly matching TRBD2 (6 bases). From germline, CDR1 is SGHTA and CDR2 FQGNSA. Trimming took 5 bases from V and 8 from J, leaving 16 bases between them. This CDR3 has 14 amino acids. The CDR3, as DNA: TGTGCCAGCAGCCCCACGGACTACAGACATGAGCAGTTCTTC. Amino acid sequence: CASSPTDYRHEQFF.

By share, this clone counts as medium-sized. This chain connects TRBV19 to TRBJ2-1; D gene ambiguous. The CDR3 runs to 13 residues. V was pared by 7 bases and J by 7 bases, with 14 bases between. The germline V gene encodes CDR1 LNHDA and CDR2 SQIVND (reference sequence). CDR3 amino acids: CASKDWNGNEQFF. In DNA, the CDR3 is TGTGCCAGTAAAGACTGGAATGGTAATGAGCAGTTCTTC.

This chain joins TRBV11-2 and TRBJ2-7, with D possibly called TRBD1 or TRBD2 (5 bases each). The CDR3 loop spans 15 amino acids. Trimming left V 5 bases short and J 1 base short, with 15 bases between. CDR1 SGHAT and CDR2 FQNNGV come from the germline V gene. The CDR3 reads CASSVGTDLSYEQYF. CDR3 nucleotides: TGTGCCAGCAGCGTAGGGACGGACCTTTCCTACGAGCAGTACTTC.

The rearrangement links TRBV4-1 to TRBJ2-1; the match to TRBD2 covers 10 bases. The CDR3 extends over 14 amino acids. Losses at the gene ends were 1 base for V and 8 bases for J; bases not matched to a gene: 2. The germline V gene has CDR1 MGHRA and CDR2 YSYEKL. CDR3 sequence (DNA): TGCGCCAGCAGCCAAGTACTAGCGGGATATGAGCAGTTCTTC. It specifies CASSQVLAGYEQFF.

This rearrangement joins TRBV5-6 to TRBJ2-2, with TRBD2 identical over 13 bases. The CDR3 sequence is 18 residues long. The trim removed 2 bases at V and 3 bases at J, leaving 7 bases unmatched. Germline V CDR1 and CDR2: SGHDT, YYEEEE. In DNA form, the CDR3 reads TGTGCCAGCAGCTTTCCGACTAGCGGGAGGAAGGACACCGGGGAGCTGTTTTTT. Protein: CASSFPTSGRKDTGELFF.

In its sample, this clone was seen a few times. The gene calls are TRBV19 and TRBJ1-6; D uncertain. Trimming shortened V by 5 bases and J by 6 bases, and 17 bases separated the two germline ends. Germline V lookup: CDR1 LNHDA, CDR2 SQIVND (reference sequence). CDR3 length: 16 amino acids. CDR3 residues: CASSGDYTVTNSPLHF. The DNA of the CDR3 is TGTGCCAGTAGTGGGGATTACACAGTAACTAATTCACCCCTCCACTTT.

This clone was recorded once. The chain employs TRBV4-3 and TRBJ2-7, with TRBD2 matching 8 bases. V gave up 6 bases and J gave up 3 bases; unmatched junction bases: 13. CDR1 LGHNA and CDR2 YSLEER come from the germline V gene. This CDR3 has 16 amino acids. As DNA, the CDR3 is TGCGCCAGCAGGGAGAGATTAGCGGGAACCCACTACGAGCAGTACTTC. Translation: CASRERLAGTHYEQYF.

The chain is built from TRBV11-3 and TRBJ1-1; 8 bases align to TRBD1. This CDR3 is 14 amino acids long. The trim removed 5 bases at V and 3 bases at J, leaving 5 bases unmatched. CDR1 and CDR2 (germline): SGHNT, YENEEA. For the CDR3, the DNA is TGTGCCAGCAGCCCCGGACAGGGTCACACTGAAGCTTTCTTT. Its translation: CASSPGQGHTEAFF.

This chain joins TRBV30 and TRBJ1-4, with D unclear. The CDR3 length is 12 residues. Germline assignment: CDR1 GTSNPN and CDR2 SVGIG (reference sequence). The V and J ends lost 1 base and 4 bases respectively, with 4 bases between them. This CDR3 reads CAWSDVNEKLFF. DNA for the CDR3: TGTGCCTGGAGTGATGTTAATGAAAAACTGTTTTTT.

The chain has TRBV5-1 and TRBJ2-4; 8 positions match TRBD2. The J segment lost 0 bases and the V segment lost 1 base, leaving 0 bases of the junction unmatched. This CDR3 is 15 amino acids long. The germline CDR1 and CDR2 sequences are SGHRS and YFSETQ. For the CDR3, the DNA is TGCGCCAGCAGCTTGACTAGCGGAGCCAAAAACATTCAGTACTTC. It translates to CASSLTSGAKNIQYF.

V and J are TRBV10-3 and TRBJ2-1; D is unclear. The CDR3 extends over 13 amino acids. The V end was cut by 0 bases, the J end by 15 bases, with 15 bases between. Germline V gene sequence: CDR1 ENHRY, CDR2 SYGVKD. The CDR3 region is CAISESRPIPGFF. The DNA of the CDR3 is TGTGCCATCAGTGAGTCGAGACCGATCCCAGGGTTCTTC.

This rearrangement joins TRBV7-8 to TRBJ2-3; D unclear. The CDR3 runs 14 residues. Trimming removed 3 bases at V and 0 bases at J, with 7 bases between. CDR1 is SGHVS, CDR2 FQNEAQ, per germline. CDR3 sequence (DNA): TGTGCCAGCAGCTTTGAACTGAGCACAGATACGCAGTATTTT. It yields the protein CASSFELSTDTQYF.

The chain employs TRBV10-3 and TRBJ1-4, with D uncertain. Trimming took 0 bases from V and 9 from J, leaving 20 bases between them. The CDR3 length is 17 residues. The V gene's germline CDR1 is ENHRY and CDR2 SYGVKD. The CDR3 spells CAISESKTELKLKKLFF. In nucleotides, the CDR3 is TGTGCCATCAGTGAGTCTAAGACGGAATTGAAACTGAAAAAACTGTTTTTT.

The chain links TRBV6-5 to TRBJ1-1; D unclear. The CDR3 totals 12 residues. V shed 6 bases and J shed 0 bases, with 5 bases lying between them. Germline CDR1 MNHEY, CDR2 SVGAGI. The CDR3 is CASRHMNTEAFF. CDR3 nucleotide sequence: TGTGCCAGCAGACACATGAACACTGAAGCTTTCTTT.

This rearrangement joins TRBV25-1 to TRBJ2-5, with a weak D call TRBD1 (6 bases). Germline CDR1 and CDR2: MGHDK and SYGVNS. Trimming stripped 1 base from V and 3 bases from J, with 12 bases between. The CDR3 runs to 15 residues. CDR3 bases: TGTGCCAGCAGTGAATCTCTGGGGGCCGAAGAGACCCAGTACTTC. Amino acid sequence: CASSESLGAEETQYF.

The chain couples TRBV25-1 to TRBJ2-5, with a weak D call TRBD2 (6 bases). CDR3 length: 14 residues. V lost 6 bases, J lost 13 bases, and 24 bases lay in between. Per the germline V gene, CDR1 is MGHDK and CDR2 is SYGVNS. The CDR3 DNA is TGTGCCAGCAGCACGGGAGTGAACTATCCCTTGTGGTACTTC. Translation gives CASSTGVNYPLWYF.

The chain carries TRBV5-6 and TRBJ1-6; TRBD1 is a possible D gene (5 bases). This CDR3 region has 14 residues. Trimming took 5 bases from V and 5 from J, leaving 11 bases between them. Germline V gene sequence: CDR1 SGHDT, CDR2 YYEEEE. The CDR3 sequence: CASRPGTNNSPLHF. Written as DNA, the CDR3 is TGTGCCAGCAGACCCGGGACCAATAATTCACCCCTCCACTTT.

Remarks on this clone: At one end the junction does not follow the germline gene, possibly because of a read error. CDR3 loop: CASSLGSRASNEQFF. CDR3 DNA sequence: TGTGCTAGCAGCTTAGGTTCCCGGGCGAGCAATGAGCAGTTCTTC. This chain links TRBV7-7 with TRBJ2-1; D is uncertain. Germline V gene lookup returns CDR1 SSHAT and CDR2 FNYEAQ (reference sequence). This CDR3 is built from 15 residues.

This clone was detected only a few times. The gene calls are TRBV14 and TRBJ1-2; 8 bases map to TRBD1. The CDR3 loop spans 13 amino acids. Germline V gene sequence: CDR1 SGHDN, CDR2 FVKESK. The V gene end was trimmed by 5 bases and the J gene end by 4 bases; junction bases not matched to a gene: 3. The DNA of the CDR3 is TGTGCCAGCAGCAGGGACAGGACCTATGGCTACACCTTC. This codes for CASSRDRTYGYTF.

The rearrangement uses TRBV9 and TRBJ2-5; weak D call: TRBD1 (6 bases). Trimming left V 0 bases short and J 2 bases short, with 11 bases between. The CDR3 is made up of 15 amino acids. Germline CDR1 and CDR2: SGDLS and YYNGEE. This chain's CDR3 is CASSVVGHFQETQYF. For the CDR3, the DNA is TGTGCCAGCAGCGTAGTGGGACACTTTCAAGAGACCCAGTACTTC. The whole variable domain, remainder taken from reference TRBV9 and TRBJ2-5, is DSGVTQTPKHLITATGQRVTLRCSPRSGDLSVYWYQQSLDQGLQFLIQYYNGEERAKGNILERFSAQQFPDLHSELNLSSLELGDSALYFCASSVVGHFQETQYFGPGTRLLVL.

This clone was seen a single time. As DNA, the CDR3 is TGTGCCAGCAGTGAAGCGCAAGGGACAGGGAACAATGAGCAGTTCTTC. This translates into CASSEAQGTGNNEQFF. The rearrangement uses TRBV2 and TRBJ2-1, with TRBD1 matching 9 bases. Germline CDR1 and CDR2: SNHLY and FYNNEI. This CDR3 contains 16 residues. Unmatched junction bases numbered 5, after V lost 0 bases and J lost 5 bases.

This clone has ten or more counts. The rearrangement joins TRBV14 to TRBJ2-1; D unresolved. The V gene's germline CDR1 is SGHDN and CDR2 FVKESK. The CDR3 totals 13 residues. With 0 bases removed from V and 9 bases from J, the gap between germline ends came to 9 bases. CDR3 coding DNA: TGTGCCAGCAGCCAAGATCGTTACCGTGAGCAGTTCTTC. Its translation: CASSQDRYREQFF.

This sequence joins TRBV11-2 and TRBJ2-5; no firm D call. V was trimmed by 5 bases and J by 7 bases, leaving 14 bases between them. Germline V gives CDR1 SGHAT, CDR2 FQNNGV. The CDR3 spans 13 residues. The CDR3 sequence is CASSRERWGTQYF. CDR3 nucleotide sequence: TGTGCCAGCAGCCGCGAAAGATGGGGGACCCAGTACTTC.